This T cell receptor beta chain was sequenced in a study of T cell responses to AZD1222 COVID-19 vaccine. Comment on this clone: What it binds is unknown.

The protocol was immunoSEQ multiplex PCR, while the TCRdb copy is restricted to in-frame clones and leaves out a portion. This table has 150,000 to 200,000 clones, about 91% appearing once. V lost 0 bases and J 1 base, leaving 6 bases between the germline ends. Looked up from germline, CDR1 is MNHNS and CDR2 is SASEGT. This CDR3 has 14 residues. Study-wide results and caveats: Among AZD1222 vaccinees, only six were seropositive at baseline.

Both about-4-week and about-12-week second-dose recipients were combined. Source: peripheral blood, taken 28 days after the second AZD1222 dose. The sequence was collected from an adult who received the AZD1222 COVID-19 vaccine. The chain combines TRBV6-1 with TRBJ1-1; a possible D gene is TRBD1 (5 bases). CDR3 nucleotides: TGTGCCAGCAGTGAAGCGAGGGGGAACACTGAAGCTTTCTTT. Protein product: CASSEARGNTEAFF.